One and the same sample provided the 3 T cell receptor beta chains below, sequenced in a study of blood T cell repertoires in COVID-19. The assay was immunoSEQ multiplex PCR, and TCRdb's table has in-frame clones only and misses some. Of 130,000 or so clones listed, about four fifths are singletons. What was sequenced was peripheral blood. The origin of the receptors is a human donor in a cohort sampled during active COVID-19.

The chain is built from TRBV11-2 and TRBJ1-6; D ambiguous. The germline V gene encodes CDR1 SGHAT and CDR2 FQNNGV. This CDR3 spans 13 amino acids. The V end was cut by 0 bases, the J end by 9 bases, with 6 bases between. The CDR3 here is CASSLDNGSPLHF. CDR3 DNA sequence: TGTGCCAGCAGCTTAGATAACGGTTCACCCCTCCACTTT.

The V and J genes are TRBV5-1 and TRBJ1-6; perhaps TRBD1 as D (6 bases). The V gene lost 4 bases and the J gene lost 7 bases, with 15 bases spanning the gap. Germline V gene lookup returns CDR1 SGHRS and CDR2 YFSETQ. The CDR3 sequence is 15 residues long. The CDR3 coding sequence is TGCGCCAGCAGCCCTGGACAGAGGACGAATTCACCCCTCCACTTT. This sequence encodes CASSPGQRTNSPLHF.

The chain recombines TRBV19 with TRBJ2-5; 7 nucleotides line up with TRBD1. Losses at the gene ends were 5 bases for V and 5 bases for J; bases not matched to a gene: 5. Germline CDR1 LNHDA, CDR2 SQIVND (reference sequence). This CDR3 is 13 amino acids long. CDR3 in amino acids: CASSFTGVETQYF. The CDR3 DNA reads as TGTGCCAGTAGTTTCACAGGGGTGGAGACCCAGTACTTC.